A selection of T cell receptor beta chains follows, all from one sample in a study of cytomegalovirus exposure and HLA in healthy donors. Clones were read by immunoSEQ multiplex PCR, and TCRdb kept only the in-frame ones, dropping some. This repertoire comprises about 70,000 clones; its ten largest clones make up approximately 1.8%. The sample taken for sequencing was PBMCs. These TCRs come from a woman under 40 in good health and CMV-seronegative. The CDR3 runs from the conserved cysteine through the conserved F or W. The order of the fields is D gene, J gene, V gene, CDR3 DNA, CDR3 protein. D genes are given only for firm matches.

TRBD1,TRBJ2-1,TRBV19,TGTGCCAGTAGGGGACAGGGCTCCTACAATGAGCAGTTCTTC,CASRGQGSYNEQFF
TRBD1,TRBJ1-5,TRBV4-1,TGCGCCAGCAGCCAGAGACAGGGTACGGGTCAGCCCCAGCATTTT,CASSQRQGTGQPQHF
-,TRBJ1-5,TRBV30,TGTGCCTGGAGTGTACAGGGAGGGCAGCCCCAGCATTTT,CAWSVQGGQPQHF
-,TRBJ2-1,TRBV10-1,TGCGCCAGCAGCGCGATTGCTAATGAGCAGTTCTTC,CASSAIANEQFF
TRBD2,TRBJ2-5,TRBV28,TGTGCCAGCAGGCGTAGCGGGGGGGCGGAGACCCAGTACTTC,CASRRSGGAETQYF
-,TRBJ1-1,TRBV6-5,TGTGCCAGCAGCTCAGGCCTATTGTACACTGAAGCTTTCTTT,CASSSGLLYTEAFF
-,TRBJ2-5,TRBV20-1,TGCAGTGCGAGGGGGTTGGAGACCCAGTACTTC,CSARGLETQYF
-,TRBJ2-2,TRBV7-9,TGTGCCAGCAGATCATGGTCCCAGGGTGGAACCGGGGAGCTGTTTTTT,CASRSWSQGGTGELFF
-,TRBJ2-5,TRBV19,TGTGCCAGTACCAAACTTCCCTTGAGGGTCCCGTACCAAGAGACCCAGTACTTC,CASTKLPLRVPYQETQYF
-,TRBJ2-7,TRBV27,TGTGCCAGCAGTTTCCCTGGCGGCGGCTCCGAGCAGTACTTC,CASSFPGGGSEQYF
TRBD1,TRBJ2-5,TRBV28,TGTGCCAGCAGTCCTGTGGGACAGGAGGGGGAGACCCAGTACTTC,CASSPVGQEGETQYF
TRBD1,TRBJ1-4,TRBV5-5,TGTGCCAGCAGCTTCCTGACAGGGAATGAAAAACTGTTTTTT,CASSFLTGNEKLFF
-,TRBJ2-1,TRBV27,TGTGCCAGCAGTTTACGAGCGGAGACCTACAATGAGCAGTTCTTC,CASSLRAETYNEQFF
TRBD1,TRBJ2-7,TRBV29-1,TGCAGCGTTGTGGGACAGAGCTCCTACGAGCAGTACTTC,CSVVGQSSYEQYF
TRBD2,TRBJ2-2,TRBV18,TGTGCCAGCTCACGAGCGGGAGGACGCACCGGGGAGCTGTTTTTT,CASSRAGGRTGELFF
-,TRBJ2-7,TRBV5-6,TGTGCCAGCAGCTTCTTCCAGGGTGTCGAGCAGTACTTC,CASSFFQGVEQYF
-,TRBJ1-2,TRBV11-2,TGTGCCAGCAGCTTAGGTGCGGGGGGCTATGGCTACACCTTC,CASSLGAGGYGYTF